A selection of T cell receptor beta chains follows, all from one sample in a study of T cells in Graves' hyperthyroidism and ophthalmopathy. TCRdb reprocessed the multiplex PCR reads with MiXCR, giving one entry per CDR3 protein. The repertoire has roughly 380,000 distinct CDR3 sequences, 18% of them found once; the top ten carry 15% to 19%. Input material: blood. These receptors came from a woman aged 40 to 50 with Graves' ophthalmopathy. The CDR3 runs from the conserved cysteine through the conserved F or W. Clone sizes are given selectively: once, few, many, or a class where the clone is expanded.

abundance	j_gene	v_gene	CDR3aa
few	TRBJ2-2	TRBV5-1	CASSWAARGNTGELFF
many	TRBJ1-1	TRBV2	CASSDVGRRAFF
many	TRBJ1-5	TRBV29-1	CSVQGDGQPQHF
many	TRBJ1-5	TRBV20-1	CSATISGLSNQPQHF
many	TRBJ1-5	TRBV6-1	CASTRDGNQPQHF
NA	TRBJ2-2	TRBV5-1	CASSPLQGDTGELFF
many	TRBJ2-7	TRBV4-1	CASSQIGTGSYEQYF
many	TRBJ1-1	TRBV7-8	CASSHQTGDTEAFF
many	TRBJ2-5	TRBV7-9	CASSLLGRGQSVTQYF
many	TRBJ1-1	TRBV30	CAWNTGRTEAFF
many	TRBJ1-5	TRBV20-1	CSALIDRAAQPQHF
NA	TRBJ1-2	TRBV28	CASSDYRGGGYTF
many	TRBJ2-1	TRBV11-1	CASSLWTTNEQFF
many	TRBJ1-1	TRBV15	CATSRGPRGGSEAFF
many	TRBJ2-1	TRBV29-1	CSVAKLVSSYNEQFF
NA	TRBJ2-7	TRBV6-1	CASTLPRAYIGSYEQYF
NA	TRBJ2-5	TRBV29-1	CSVAGAGVQETQYF
once	TRBJ2-7	TRBV7-2	CASSNWDLAYEQYF
few	TRBJ2-1	TRBV6-1	CASSPPRDRGNEQFF
NA	TRBJ2-7	TRBV28	CASSLFDRAPKQYF
many	TRBJ2-7	TRBV9	CASSVGEGGTAPYEQYF
many	TRBJ1-5	TRBV6-2/TRBV6-3	CASTIGRARQPQHF